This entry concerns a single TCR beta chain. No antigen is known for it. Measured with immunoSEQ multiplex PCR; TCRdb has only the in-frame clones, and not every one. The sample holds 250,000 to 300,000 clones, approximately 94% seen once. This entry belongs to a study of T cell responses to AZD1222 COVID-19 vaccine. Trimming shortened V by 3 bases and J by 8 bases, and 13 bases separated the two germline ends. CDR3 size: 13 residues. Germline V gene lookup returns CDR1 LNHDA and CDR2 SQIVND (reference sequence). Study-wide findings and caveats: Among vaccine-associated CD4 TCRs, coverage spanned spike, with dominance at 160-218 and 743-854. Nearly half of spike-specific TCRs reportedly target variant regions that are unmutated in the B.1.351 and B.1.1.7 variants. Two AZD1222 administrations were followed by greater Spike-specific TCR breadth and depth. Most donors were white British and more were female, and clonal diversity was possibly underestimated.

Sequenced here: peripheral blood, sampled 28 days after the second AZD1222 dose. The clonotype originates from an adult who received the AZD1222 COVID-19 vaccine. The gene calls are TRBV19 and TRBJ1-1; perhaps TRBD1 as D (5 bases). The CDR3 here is CASSIGGSSEAFF. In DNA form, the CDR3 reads TGTGCCAGTAGTATTGGGGGGAGCTCCGAAGCTTTCTTT.